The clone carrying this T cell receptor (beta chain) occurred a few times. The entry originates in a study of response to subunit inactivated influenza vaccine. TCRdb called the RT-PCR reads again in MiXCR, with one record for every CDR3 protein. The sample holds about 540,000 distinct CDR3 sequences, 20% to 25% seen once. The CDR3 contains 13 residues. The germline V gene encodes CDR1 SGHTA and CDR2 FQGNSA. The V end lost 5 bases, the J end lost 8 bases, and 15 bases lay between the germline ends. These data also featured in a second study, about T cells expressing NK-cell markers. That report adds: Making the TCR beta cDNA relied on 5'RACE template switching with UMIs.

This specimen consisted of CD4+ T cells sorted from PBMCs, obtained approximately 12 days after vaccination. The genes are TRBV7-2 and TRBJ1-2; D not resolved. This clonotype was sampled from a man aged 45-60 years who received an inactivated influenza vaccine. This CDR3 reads CASSATLTFGYTF. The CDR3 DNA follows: TGTGCCAGCAGCGCGACCCTCACGTTCGGCTACACCTTC.